A selection of T cell receptor beta chains follows, all from one sample in a study of cytomegalovirus exposure and HLA in healthy donors. The method was immunoSEQ multiplex PCR; TCRdb's version includes in-frame clones alone and lacks a portion of them. The data hold 150,000 to 200,000 clones, with roughly 86% observed a single time. The sequenced sample was PBMCs. The receptors were sampled from a young woman in good health and CMV-seronegative. Both conserved end residues are trimmed from each CDR3. The order of the fields is V gene, J gene, CDR3 protein.

v_call: TRBV11-2; j_call: TRBJ1-2; cdr3_aa: ASSPLDRPIRLEYGYT
v_call: TRBV5-1; j_call: TRBJ2-3; cdr3_aa: ASRPSSGRGTDTQY
v_call: TRBV9; j_call: TRBJ2-2; cdr3_aa: ASTLLSGRAGTGELF
v_call: TRBV10-3; j_call: TRBJ1-3; cdr3_aa: AISVHPSGNTIY
v_call: TRBV5-1; j_call: TRBJ2-3; cdr3_aa: ASSFQGATDTQY
v_call: TRBV7-9; j_call: TRBJ2-1; cdr3_aa: ASSLVTRGREQF
v_call: TRBV2; j_call: TRBJ2-5; cdr3_aa: ASSSSGAQETQY
v_call: TRBV5-1; j_call: TRBJ2-7; cdr3_aa: ASSLEREGYEQY
v_call: TRBV5-1; j_call: TRBJ2-7; cdr3_aa: ASSPGTNSYEQY
v_call: TRBV30; j_call: TRBJ1-1; cdr3_aa: AWSDGDRHNTEAF
v_call: TRBV7-3; j_call: TRBJ1-1; cdr3_aa: ASSLMGSAEAF
v_call: TRBV9; j_call: TRBJ1-5; cdr3_aa: ASSRTGVNQPQH
v_call: TRBV11-2; j_call: TRBJ2-2; cdr3_aa: ASSLTGLAGELF
v_call: TRBV30; j_call: TRBJ2-7; cdr3_aa: AWSVNNAYEQY
v_call: TRBV6-5; j_call: TRBJ1-4; cdr3_aa: ASSGTGMGEKLF
v_call: TRBV29-1; j_call: TRBJ1-4; cdr3_aa: SVGEIEIREKLF
v_call: TRBV20-1; j_call: TRBJ1-2; cdr3_aa: SARGAELHT
v_call: TRBV7-2; j_call: TRBJ2-1; cdr3_aa: ASSRGLAGGQF
v_call: TRBV2; j_call: TRBJ1-5; cdr3_aa: ASSDSGQGRQPQH
v_call: TRBV19; j_call: TRBJ1-2; cdr3_aa: ASRREFYGYT
v_call: TRBV6-5; j_call: TRBJ2-7; cdr3_aa: ASRPLGTGVYEQY
v_call: TRBV7-9; j_call: TRBJ2-3; cdr3_aa: ASSSLRQKTSTDTQY
v_call: TRBV10-3; j_call: TRBJ2-1; cdr3_aa: AISQIGNEQF
v_call: TRBV7-9; j_call: TRBJ2-7; cdr3_aa: ASSAVRQGELRRGYEQY
v_call: TRBV5-6; j_call: TRBJ2-3; cdr3_aa: ASSTRETSGAPDTQY
v_call: TRBV6-1; j_call: TRBJ2-1; cdr3_aa: ASSELAGGYNEQF
v_call: TRBV5-1; j_call: TRBJ1-1; cdr3_aa: ASTMGGLDTEAF
v_call: TRBV2; j_call: TRBJ1-2; cdr3_aa: ASSPEDRASYGYT
v_call: TRBV7-8; j_call: TRBJ2-2; cdr3_aa: ASSLVAGDEPGELF
v_call: TRBV6-5; j_call: TRBJ2-7; cdr3_aa: ASSSIPTRVPTEQY
v_call: TRBV29-1; j_call: TRBJ2-2; cdr3_aa: SVVGGRTGELF
v_call: TRBV29-1; j_call: TRBJ2-1; cdr3_aa: SVAGRLADNEQF
v_call: TRBV4-2; j_call: TRBJ1-5; cdr3_aa: ASSQDQGGVQPQH
v_call: TRBV29-1; j_call: TRBJ1-1; cdr3_aa: SVARGYTEAF
v_call: TRBV5-1; j_call: TRBJ1-1; cdr3_aa: ASSLARGTQQGRDTEAF
v_call: TRBV11-2; j_call: TRBJ1-2; cdr3_aa: ASSLSGLSYGYT
v_call: TRBV27; j_call: TRBJ2-1; cdr3_aa: ASSPGLAYNEQF
v_call: TRBV6-5; j_call: TRBJ2-5; cdr3_aa: ASSVTGRETQY
v_call: TRBV7-9; j_call: TRBJ2-3; cdr3_aa: ASSPGQGASTDTQY
v_call: TRBV19; j_call: TRBJ1-5; cdr3_aa: ASSIGQGGNQPQH
v_call: TRBV18; j_call: TRBJ2-3; cdr3_aa: ASSPLGTDTQY
v_call: TRBV9; j_call: TRBJ2-5; cdr3_aa: ASSPRGYQETQY
v_call: TRBV9; j_call: TRBJ2-1; cdr3_aa: ASSVAASVTYNEQF
v_call: TRBV9; j_call: TRBJ1-4; cdr3_aa: ASSGQTGGSNEKLF
v_call: TRBV5-4; j_call: TRBJ2-7; cdr3_aa: ASSFVSLDKY
v_call: TRBV19; j_call: TRBJ2-3; cdr3_aa: ASTGGLWTDTQY
v_call: TRBV5-1; j_call: TRBJ1-1; cdr3_aa: ASSLAGARPLEAF
v_call: TRBV19; j_call: TRBJ2-7; cdr3_aa: ASSTSGYLVDEQY
v_call: TRBV29-1; j_call: TRBJ2-5; cdr3_aa: SVGIVQETQY
v_call: TRBV9; j_call: TRBJ1-1; cdr3_aa: ASSQGQNTEAF
v_call: TRBV7-9; j_call: TRBJ1-2; cdr3_aa: ASSERDGYGYT
v_call: TRBV28; j_call: TRBJ1-1; cdr3_aa: ASSLGGEGGAF
v_call: TRBV30; j_call: TRBJ1-2; cdr3_aa: AWRGGARGYT